These T cell receptor beta chains were read from a single sample in a study of patients and donors after allogeneic stem cell transplantation. Via MiXCR, TCRdb re-called the RT-PCR reads, giving one row per CDR3 protein. Of approximately 210,000 distinct CDR3 sequences detected, around two fifths appear once; the ten largest clones hold approximately 32%. The sequencing sample was made of blood, either unsorted or a sorted T cell fraction (not recorded which). The receptors come from a human donor who was either an allogeneic HSCT recipient or a stem cell or donor lymphocyte infusion donor (not recorded which). It is not recorded whose cells these are; they may come from a transplant donor. Both conserved end residues are part of each CDR3. D genes are given only for firm matches. Some rows mark clone size as missing; the rest say once, few, many or name a class of expanded clone.

DNA	CDR3	size	D	V	J
TGCGCCAGCAGCGTCCGGGACAGGAGCAAAACCAACTATGGCTACACCTTC	CASSVRDRSKTNYGYTF	-	TRBD1	TRBV5-1	TRBJ1-2
TGTGCCAGCTCGCCTTTACGGGACACCTTCTACGAGCAGTACTTC	CASSPLRDTFYEQYF	-	-	TRBV27	TRBJ2-7
TGTGCCACCAGCAGAGTCGGCGGTTACTCTGAGGAGCAGTACTTC	CATSRVGGYSEEQYF	-	-	TRBV15	TRBJ2-7
TGTGCCAGCAGCCCCCGCGGGGTACCAGAGACCCAGTACTTC	CASSPRGVPETQYF	-	-	TRBV14	TRBJ2-5
TGCAGTGCTAGAGATGGAAGGGGAACTAATGAAAAACTGTTTTTT	CSARDGRGTNEKLFF	-	-	TRBV20-1	TRBJ1-4
TGCGCCAGCAGCTCGTCTATTCAGAACACTGAAGCTTTCTTT	CASSSSIQNTEAFF	-	-	TRBV5-1	TRBJ1-1
TGTGCCTGGAGTGAAGGCGGGGAGGGAGCCTCTGGAAACACCATATATTTT	CAWSEGGEGASGNTIYF	few	-	TRBV30	TRBJ1-3
TGCGCCAGCAGCTTGGGCTGGGCCGGGACAGGATCTGAAGAGCAGTACTTC	CASSLGWAGTGSEEQYF	few	TRBD1	TRBV5-1	TRBJ2-7
TGTGCCAGCAAAGAAGCACGAAGCTCCTACAATGAGCAGTTCTTC	CASKEARSSYNEQFF	-	-	TRBV2	TRBJ2-1
TGTGCCAACACGTACCGGGACCAAGAGACCCAGTACTTC	CANTYRDQETQYF	few	-	TRBV7-9	TRBJ2-5
TGTGCCAGCAGCCAATTTCCCGGGGGGTCGAGCAATCAGCCCCAGCATTTT	CASSQFPGGSSNQPQHF	-	-	TRBV4-2	TRBJ1-5
TGTGCCACCAGCGCAGACAGGGGAAGCTACAATGAGCAGTTCTTC	CATSADRGSYNEQFF	-	TRBD1	TRBV15	TRBJ2-1
TGCAGTGCTAGTAAGACAGCCAACACTGAAGCTTTCTTT	CSASKTANTEAFF	-	-	TRBV20-1	TRBJ1-1
TGCAGCGTTGTTTTCAGGCGCGGGGGCACTGAAGCTTTCTTT	CSVVFRRGGTEAFF	few	-	TRBV29-1	TRBJ1-1
TGTGCCAGCAGCCCCCGATTGGACAGTAACTATGGCTACACCTTC	CASSPRLDSNYGYTF	-	-	TRBV9	TRBJ1-2
TGTGCCAGCAGCCAGGGACAGGGGCGAAACTATGGCTACACCTTC	CASSQGQGRNYGYTF	-	TRBD1	TRBV3-1	TRBJ1-2
TGTGCCACCAGCAGACAGAGGACTAGCGGGATCGAGCAGTACTTC	CATSRQRTSGIEQYF	-	TRBD2	TRBV15	TRBJ2-7
TGCGCCAGCAGCTTTAGAGTGGCGGATGAGCAGTTCTTC	CASSFRVADEQFF	-	-	TRBV5-1	TRBJ2-1
TGTGCCAGCAGCCAAGCTCACAGGGGGAGGACTGAAGCTTTCTTT	CASSQAHRGRTEAFF	few	TRBD1	TRBV14	TRBJ1-1
TGTGCCAGCAGATCCAGGGGTGAGCAGTTCTTC	CASRSRGEQFF	-	-	TRBV27	TRBJ2-1
TGTGCCAGCAGCCAAGATTATTGGACTGAAGCTTTCTTT	CASSQDYWTEAFF	-	-	TRBV14	TRBJ1-1
TGTGCCAGCAGTTTGAGTCTGCGGCCCCAGCATTTT	CASSLSLRPQHF	few	-	TRBV12-3/TRBV12-4	TRBJ1-5
TGTGCCTGGGGCCGAAACACCATATATTTT	CAWGRNTIYF	few	-	TRBV30	TRBJ1-3
TGCAGTGCTAGCAATAGTGTAGGAGGCTACACCTTC	CSASNSVGGYTF	-	-	TRBV20-1	TRBJ1-2
TGTGCCAGCAGTGAGCACAGGGGATTTAGCGCAGATACGCAGTATTTT	CASSEHRGFSADTQYF	-	TRBD1	TRBV25-1	TRBJ2-3
TGTGCCAGCAGACAGAGGGCTTTTGGAATCACTGAAGCTTTCTTT	CASRQRAFGITEAFF	-	-	TRBV28	TRBJ1-1
TGCGCCAGCAGCCACTCCATCTTTCCAGATACGCAGTATTTT	CASSHSIFPDTQYF	-	-	TRBV4-3	TRBJ2-3
TGTGCCAGCAGTTTCGGGGACACCACAGGCTACACCTTC	CASSFGDTTGYTF	-	-	TRBV28	TRBJ1-2
TGTGCCAGCAGCGGCCACGGGGTCGGCTACACCTTC	CASSGHGVGYTF	few	-	TRBV13	TRBJ1-2
TGTGCCAGCAGCCTCCCGGGACAGACGAACACTGAAGCTTTCTTT	CASSLPGQTNTEAFF	few	TRBD1	TRBV5-5	TRBJ1-1
TGTGCCAGCAGTTTGGGGCAGGGATTTTATAATTCACCCCTCCACTTT	CASSLGQGFYNSPLHF	-	-	TRBV12-3/TRBV12-4	TRBJ1-6
TGTGCCAGCAGCTTAGTCCAGGGCCTCACTGAAGCTTTCTTT	CASSLVQGLTEAFF	-	-	TRBV7-9	TRBJ1-1
TGCAGTGCGAACAACAAAGGGACGGCTAGCAATCAGCCCCAGCATTTT	CSANNKGTASNQPQHF	-	-	TRBV20-1	TRBJ1-5
TGTGCCAGCAGCTTAGGGGGGACTAGCGGGAGCACAGATACGCAGTATTTT	CASSLGGTSGSTDTQYF	-	TRBD2	TRBV7-2	TRBJ2-3
TGTGCCAGCAGCACCCGGGACAGGGGCTTTACTGAAGCTTTCTTT	CASSTRDRGFTEAFF	-	TRBD1	TRBV7-9	TRBJ1-1
TGCGCCAGCAGCCAAGTACCGACGAGCAATCAGCCCCAGCATTTT	CASSQVPTSNQPQHF	-	-	TRBV4-1	TRBJ1-5
TGTGCCAGCAGTTTGACAGCACCCCGAGCGGACACTGAAGCTTTCTTT	CASSLTAPRADTEAFF	-	-	TRBV12-3/TRBV12-4	TRBJ1-1
TGTGCCAGCAGTTTAAACAGGGACGGCGAGCAGTACTTC	CASSLNRDGEQYF	-	-	TRBV12-3/TRBV12-4	TRBJ2-7
TGCAGTGCTAGTGGGAACACTGAAGCTTTCTTT	CSASGNTEAFF	-	-	TRBV20-1	TRBJ1-1
TGTGCCAGCAGCGTAGGTCAAGGCAACTATGGCTACACCTTC	CASSVGQGNYGYTF	once	-	TRBV9	TRBJ1-2
TGCGCCAGCAGCCAAGATTGGGACAATGCGAACACCGGGGAGCTGTTTTTT	CASSQDWDNANTGELFF	-	-	TRBV4-3	TRBJ2-2
TGTGCCAGCAGCCTTGCTCGGTCTAACTCACAGGCTACCGCTTTCTTT	CASSLARSNSQATAFF	-	-	TRBV7-9	TRBJ1-1
TGTGCCAGCAGCTTGGCCGGGGTCCGACAGCCCCAGCATTTT	CASSLAGVRQPQHF	-	-	TRBV5-6	TRBJ1-5
TGCAGTGCTAGAGATTCGGGAAACCTGTACAATGAGCAGTTCTTC	CSARDSGNLYNEQFF	-	-	TRBV20-1	TRBJ2-1
TGTGCCAGCAGCCAAGGGTACAGGGGGAACACCGGGGAGCTGTTTTTT	CASSQGYRGNTGELFF	-	TRBD1	TRBV3-1	TRBJ2-2
TGTGCCAGCAGTCAAGGGGCACCGGGACAGTTGGGCTCTGGGGCCAACGTCCTGACTTTC	CASSQGAPGQLGSGANVLTF	-	TRBD1	TRBV6-5	TRBJ2-6
TGTGCCAGCAGCCAGACCAGAGGGCCGGGGTACGAGCAGTACTTC	CASSQTRGPGYEQYF	-	-	TRBV4-2	TRBJ2-7
TGTGCCAGCTCACCCAGGGAGGAGACCCAGTACTTC	CASSPREETQYF	-	-	TRBV18	TRBJ2-5
TGCGCCAGCAACCAAGACAACAGGGGGATAGTAACTGAAGCTTTCTTT	CASNQDNRGIVTEAFF	-	TRBD1	TRBV4-3	TRBJ1-1
TGTGCCAGCAGCCTGATTCAAAATCAGCCCCAGCATTTT	CASSLIQNQPQHF	few	-	TRBV27	TRBJ1-5
TGCGCCAGCAGCTTGACAGGGGAATACGAGCAGTACTTC	CASSLTGEYEQYF	few	TRBD1	TRBV5-1	TRBJ2-7
TGTGCCAGCAATGGAGGGGGCGGAGGGGAGCTGTTTTTT	CASNGGGGGELFF	-	-	TRBV2	TRBJ2-2